This is a list of T cell receptor beta chains from one sample in a study of T-cell reconstitution after alpha-beta-depleted transplantation in children. TCRdb reanalysed the PCR reads using MiXCR and keeps one entry per CDR3 protein. The sample holds roughly 280,000 distinct CDR3 sequences, around 10% seen once. The starting material was peripheral blood, obtained 180 days after TCRalphabeta/CD19-depleted stem cell transplant. These receptor sequences come from a male patient aged 2 to 9 who had a stem cell transplant for chronic granulomatous disease, so the T cells may come from the graft donor. CDR3s include the opening cysteine and the closing phenylalanine or tryptophan. The D gene is left open where the match is weak. Clone size appears in some rows only: once, few, many, or a class for an expanded clone.

V gene	D gene	J gene	clone size	CDR3 protein	CDR3 DNA
TRBV4-2	-	TRBJ1-1	many	CASSQGLVNTEAFF	TGTGCCAGCAGCCAAGGATTAGTGAACACTGAAGCTTTCTTT
TRBV4-1	-	TRBJ2-3	many	CASSQDTPDTQYF	TGCGCCAGCAGCCAAGACACACCAGATACGCAGTATTTT
TRBV5-6	-	TRBJ2-2	few	CASSSLAVANTGELFF	TGTGCCAGCAGCTCCTTAGCTGTTGCGAACACCGGGGAGCTGTTTTTT
TRBV7-2	TRBD2	TRBJ2-3	many	CASSPGTRTSDTQYF	TGTGCCAGCAGCCCCGGGACTAGGACGTCCGATACGCAGTATTTT
TRBV9	TRBD2	TRBJ2-3	many	CASSGGVAGATDTQYF	TGTGCCAGCAGCGGGGGGGTAGCGGGGGCCACAGATACGCAGTATTTT
TRBV29-1	-	TRBJ2-5	many	CSVERAGWETQYF	TGCAGCGTTGAAAGGGCGGGCTGGGAGACCCAGTACTTC
TRBV2	TRBD2	TRBJ2-2	few	CASSTIAGASNTGELFF	TGTGCCAGCAGTACCATAGCGGGGGCCTCGAACACCGGGGAGCTGTTTTTT
TRBV20-1	-	TRBJ2-5	many	CSARDLGHSRETQYF	TGCAGTGCTAGAGATTTAGGTCACAGCCGAGAGACCCAGTACTTC
TRBV20-1	TRBD1	TRBJ2-1	many	CSTHRGPFNEQFF	TGCAGTACCCACAGGGGGCCTTTCAATGAGCAGTTCTTC
TRBV19	TRBD1	TRBJ2-3	few	CASSPSPGTGSDTQYF	TGTGCCAGTAGTCCAAGTCCCGGGACAGGGTCCGATACGCAGTATTTT
TRBV14	-	TRBJ2-3	few	CASSQAYPLTQYF	TGTGCCAGCAGCCAAGCCTACCCACTTACGCAGTATTTT
TRBV12-3/TRBV12-4	TRBD1	TRBJ1-4	many	CASTGQGALANEKLFF	TGTGCCAGCACGGGACAGGGGGCTCTCGCTAATGAAAAACTGTTTTTT
TRBV6-2/TRBV6-3	-	TRBJ1-1	many	CASSPGASRNTEAFF	TGTGCCAGCAGTCCCGGGGCCAGCCGGAACACTGAAGCTTTCTTT
TRBV29-1	-	TRBJ2-7	many	CSVRYLRTEDSYEQYF	TGCAGCGTTCGATATCTCCGGACGGAGGACTCCTACGAGCAGTACTTC
TRBV7-2	TRBD1	TRBJ1-4	many	CASSPRTGEGEKLFF	TGTGCCAGCAGCCCCCGGACAGGGGAAGGTGAAAAACTGTTTTTT
TRBV6-5	-	TRBJ2-7	many	CASSYLTIRGSYEQYF	TGTGCCAGCAGTTACTTAACCATCAGGGGATCCTACGAGCAGTACTTC
TRBV5-1	-	TRBJ2-5	many	CASSLPSGTQYF	TGCGCCAGCAGCTTACCTTCGGGGACCCAGTACTTC
TRBV9	TRBD2	TRBJ2-3	-	CASSVGWAGGLTDTQYF	TGTGCCAGCAGCGTAGGATGGGCGGGGGGCCTCACAGATACGCAGTATTTT
TRBV6-2/TRBV6-3	-	TRBJ1-2	many	CASGRYGYTF	TGTGCCAGCGGCAGATATGGCTACACCTTC
TRBV20-1	-	TRBJ2-5	many	CSASQETQYF	TGCAGTGCTAGCCAAGAGACCCAGTACTTC
TRBV29-1	TRBD2	TRBJ2-3	many	CSVEEAGLAWATDTQYF	TGCAGCGTTGAAGAAGCGGGACTAGCGTGGGCCACAGATACGCAGTATTTT
TRBV6-1	TRBD2	TRBJ2-3	few	CASRAAGGPSTDTQYF	TGTGCCAGCAGGGCCGCGGGAGGGCCTAGCACAGATACGCAGTATTTT
TRBV28	TRBD1	TRBJ1-1	many	CASRRTQGSNTEAFF	TGTGCCAGCAGACGGACACAGGGGTCGAACACTGAAGCTTTCTTT
TRBV3-1	-	TRBJ2-7	many	CASSLIPQGEQYF	TGTGCCAGCAGCTTAATCCCGCAGGGCGAGCAGTACTTC
TRBV6-2/TRBV6-3	-	TRBJ1-2	many	CASSYSGTALGYTF	TGTGCCAGCAGTTACTCGGGGACTGCCCTTGGCTACACCTTC
TRBV7-2	TRBD2	TRBJ2-3	-	CASSLARGADTQYF	TGTGCCAGCAGCTTAGCGCGGGGGGCAGATACGCAGTATTTT
TRBV5-6	-	TRBJ2-2	many	CASSFRRELTGELFF	TGTGCCAGCAGCTTTCGACGGGAGCTCACCGGGGAGCTGTTTTTT
TRBV6-2/TRBV6-3	TRBD2	TRBJ2-3	many	CASSFRTSGRSETTDTQYF	TGTGCCAGCAGTTTCAGGACTAGCGGGAGGTCGGAGACCACAGATACGCAGTATTTT
TRBV7-8	-	TRBJ2-3	many	CASSLIRGGGLSTDTQYF	TGTGCCAGCAGCTTAATCCGTGGCGGGGGCCTCTCCACAGATACGCAGTATTTT
TRBV20-1	TRBD2	TRBJ2-5	few	CSAREGSGSWTQYF	TGCAGTGCTAGAGAGGGGAGCGGGAGTTGGACCCAGTACTTC
TRBV6-5	-	TRBJ2-7	-	CASSYSMEVRTTRKYEQYF	TGTGCCAGCAGTTACTCGATGGAGGTTAGAACGACCCGGAAATACGAGCAGTACTTC
TRBV10-3	TRBD2	TRBJ2-5	many	CAINSGSRETQYF	TGTGCCATCAACAGCGGGAGTAGGGAGACCCAGTACTTC
TRBV20-1	-	TRBJ1-2	many	CSAEQAGALYGYTF	TGCAGTGCGGAACAGGCGGGGGCCCTCTATGGCTACACCTTC
TRBV5-5	-	TRBJ2-7	many	CASSPTVTSSYEQYF	TGTGCCAGCAGTCCGACAGTTACGAGCTCCTACGAGCAGTACTTC
TRBV7-6	TRBD2	TRBJ2-7	many	CASSLPGLHNEQYF	TGTGCCAGCAGCTTACCGGGACTACACAACGAGCAGTACTTC
TRBV28	TRBD2	TRBJ2-7	many	CASRGLAGYYEQYF	TGTGCCAGCAGGGGACTAGCGGGTTACTACGAGCAGTACTTC
TRBV28	-	TRBJ1-5	many	CASVRYSNQPQHF	TGTGCCAGCGTCCGGTATAGCAATCAGCCCCAGCATTTT
TRBV11-2	TRBD1	TRBJ2-3	many	CASSSLRDRGGGTQYF	TGTGCCAGCAGCTCCCTACGAGACAGGGGTGGAGGTACGCAGTATTTT
TRBV16	TRBD1	TRBJ2-1	many	CASSQRGDRVYNEQFF	TGTGCCAGCAGCCAAAGGGGGGACAGGGTCTACAATGAGCAGTTCTTC
TRBV15	TRBD1	TRBJ2-1	-	CATSRLYTGTAITLGYEQFF	TGTGCCACCAGCAGATTGTACACGGGGACAGCGATTACCCTAGGGTATGAGCAGTTCTTC
TRBV20-1	TRBD2	TRBJ2-3	many	CSARDGGRGTDTQYF	TGCAGTGCTAGAGATGGCGGGAGAGGCACAGATACGCAGTATTTT
TRBV2	TRBD1	TRBJ1-6	many	CASRTGNSPLHF	TGTGCCAGCAGGACAGGGAATTCACCCCTCCACTTT
TRBV4-1	-	TRBJ2-6	many	CASSQDPISGANVLTF	TGCGCCAGCAGCCAAGATCCGATCTCTGGGGCCAACGTCCTGACTTTC